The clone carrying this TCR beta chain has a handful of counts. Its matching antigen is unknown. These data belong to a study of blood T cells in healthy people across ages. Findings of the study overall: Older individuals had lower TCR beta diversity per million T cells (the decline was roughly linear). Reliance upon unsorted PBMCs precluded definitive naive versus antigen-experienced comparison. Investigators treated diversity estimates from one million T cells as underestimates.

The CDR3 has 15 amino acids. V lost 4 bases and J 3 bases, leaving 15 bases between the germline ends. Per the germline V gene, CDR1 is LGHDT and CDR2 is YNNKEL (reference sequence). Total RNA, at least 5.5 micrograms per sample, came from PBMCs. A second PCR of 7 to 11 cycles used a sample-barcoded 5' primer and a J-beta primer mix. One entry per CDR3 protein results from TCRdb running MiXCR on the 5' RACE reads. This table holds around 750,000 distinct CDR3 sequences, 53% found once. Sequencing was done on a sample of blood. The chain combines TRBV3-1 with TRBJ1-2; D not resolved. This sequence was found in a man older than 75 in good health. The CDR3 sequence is CASSPWGDDYYGYTF. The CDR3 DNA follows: TGTGCCAGCAGCCCATGGGGAGATGACTACTATGGCTACACCTTC.